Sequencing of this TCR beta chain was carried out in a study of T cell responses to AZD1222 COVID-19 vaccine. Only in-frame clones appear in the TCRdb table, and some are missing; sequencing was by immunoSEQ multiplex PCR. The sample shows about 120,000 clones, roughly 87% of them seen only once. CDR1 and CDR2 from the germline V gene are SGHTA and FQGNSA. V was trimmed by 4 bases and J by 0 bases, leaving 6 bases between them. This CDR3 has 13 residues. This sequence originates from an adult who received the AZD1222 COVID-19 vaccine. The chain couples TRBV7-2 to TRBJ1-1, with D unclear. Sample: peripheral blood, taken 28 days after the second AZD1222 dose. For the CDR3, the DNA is TGTGCCAGCAGCTACTTGCTGAACACTGAAGCTTTCTTT. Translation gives CASSYLLNTEAFF.